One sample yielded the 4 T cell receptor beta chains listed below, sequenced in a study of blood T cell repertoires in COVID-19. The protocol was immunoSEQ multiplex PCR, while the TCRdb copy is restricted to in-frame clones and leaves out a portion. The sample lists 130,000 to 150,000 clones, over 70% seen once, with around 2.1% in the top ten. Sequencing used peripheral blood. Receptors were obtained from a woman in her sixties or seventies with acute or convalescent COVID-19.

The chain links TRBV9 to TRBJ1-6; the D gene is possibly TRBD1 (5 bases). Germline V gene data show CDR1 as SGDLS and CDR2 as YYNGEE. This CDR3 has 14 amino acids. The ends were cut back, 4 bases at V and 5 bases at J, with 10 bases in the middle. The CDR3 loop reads CASSQGSDNSPLHF. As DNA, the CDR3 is TGTGCCAGCAGCCAGGGCAGCGATAATTCACCCCTCCACTTT.

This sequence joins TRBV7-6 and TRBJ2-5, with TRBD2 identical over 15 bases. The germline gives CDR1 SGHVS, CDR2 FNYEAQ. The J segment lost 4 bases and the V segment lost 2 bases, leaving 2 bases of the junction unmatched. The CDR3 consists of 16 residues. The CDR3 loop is CASSLWTSGGAETQYF. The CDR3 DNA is TGTGCCAGCAGCTTATGGACTAGCGGGGGGGCAGAGACCCAGTACTTC.

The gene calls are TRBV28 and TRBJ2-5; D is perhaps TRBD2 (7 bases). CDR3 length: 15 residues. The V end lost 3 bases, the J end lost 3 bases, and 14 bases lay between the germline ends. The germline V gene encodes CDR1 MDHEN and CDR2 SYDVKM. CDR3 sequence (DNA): TGTGCCAGCAGTTTTATGTGGGAGGGGGAAGAGACCCAGTACTTC. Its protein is CASSFMWEGEETQYF. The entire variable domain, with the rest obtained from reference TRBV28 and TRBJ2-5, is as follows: DVKVTQSSRYLVKRTGEKVFLECVQDMDHENMFWYRQDPGLGLRLIYFSYDVKMKEKGDIPEGYSVSREKKERFSLILESASTNQTSMYLCASSFMWEGEETQYFGPGTRLLVL.

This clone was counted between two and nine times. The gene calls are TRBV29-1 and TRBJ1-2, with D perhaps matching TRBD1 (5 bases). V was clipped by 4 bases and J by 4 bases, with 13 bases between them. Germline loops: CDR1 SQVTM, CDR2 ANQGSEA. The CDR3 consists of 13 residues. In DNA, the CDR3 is TGCAGCGTTGTACCAGGGCTCTCCTATGGCTACACCTTC. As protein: CSVVPGLSYGYTF.